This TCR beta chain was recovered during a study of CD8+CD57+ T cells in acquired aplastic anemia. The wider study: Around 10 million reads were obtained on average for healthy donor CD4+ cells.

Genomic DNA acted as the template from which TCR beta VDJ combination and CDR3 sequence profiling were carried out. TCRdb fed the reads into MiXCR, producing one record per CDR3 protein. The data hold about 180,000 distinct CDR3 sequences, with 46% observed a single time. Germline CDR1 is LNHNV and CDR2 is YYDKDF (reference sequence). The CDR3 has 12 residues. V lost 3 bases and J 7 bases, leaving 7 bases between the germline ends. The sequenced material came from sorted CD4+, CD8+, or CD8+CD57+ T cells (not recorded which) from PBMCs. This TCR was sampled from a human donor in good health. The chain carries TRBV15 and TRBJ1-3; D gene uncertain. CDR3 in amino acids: CATSSVGNTIYF. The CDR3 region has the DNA TGTGCCACCAGCAGCGTTGGCAACACCATATATTTT.